This T cell receptor beta chain originates from a study of blood T cell repertoires in COVID-19. Clones were sequenced by immunoSEQ multiplex PCR, and TCRdb holds only the in-frame ones, with some missing. The table lists hundreds of thousands of clones, roughly nine tenths of them singletons. CDR1 and CDR2 (germline): SNHLY, FYNNEI. Trimming left V 7 bases short and J 3 bases short, with 9 bases between. The CDR3 sequence is 13 residues long. Participants reported their clinical history, and cohort assignment relied on those reports. Recovered status in Cohort 3 required two negative PCRs, clearance, or symptom resolution.

The clonotype originates from a man aged 30 to 45 who had recovered from COVID-19. The source material was PBMCs or T cells enriched from blood (not recorded which). The V call is TRBV2, the J call TRBJ1-4; D gene unclear. The CDR3 DNA sequence: TGTGCCAGCAAGCCACAGCCTAATGAAAAACTGTTTTTT. This codes for CASKPQPNEKLFF. The full variable domain, with the rest looked up from reference TRBV2 and TRBJ1-4, is EPEVTQTPSHQVTQMGQEVILRCVPISNHLYFYWYRQILGQKVEFLVSFYNNEISEKSEIFDDQFSVERPDGSNFTLKIRSTKLEDSAMYFCASKPQPNEKLFFGSGTQLSVL.